The 32 T cell receptor beta chains in this list originate from one sample, sequenced in a study of radiation and T cells in renal cell carcinoma. Treatment meaning: 15 Gy SBRT to primary tumor, nephrectomy 4 weeks later. Sequenced by immunoSEQ multiplex PCR; TCRdb stores in-frame clones only, minus some. The sample carries approximately 8,300 clones, roughly 55% recorded once. Sequencing was performed on tumor tissue, taken from a patient whose treatment included radiotherapy and nephrectomy. These receptors originate from a man aged 60 to 69 with renal cell carcinoma.

CDR3 sequence: CASSPIRGSGTEAFF. The CDR3, as DNA: TGTGCCAGCTCACCCATAAGGGGGTCCGGCACTGAAGCTTTCTTT. The chain is built from TRBV18 and TRBJ1-1, with a tentative D call TRBD1 (6 bases). The V and J ends lost 3 bases and 4 bases respectively, with 15 bases between them. The CDR3 has 15 residues. CDR1 is KGHSH and CDR2 is LQKENI in the germline V gene.

The chain combines TRBV9 with TRBJ2-7; D might be TRBD1 or TRBD2, each matching 5 bases. Trimming removed 4 bases from V and 0 bases from J, with 14 bases in between. Germline V gene lookup returns CDR1 SGDLS and CDR2 YYNGEE. This CDR3 contains 15 residues. CDR3 nucleotide sequence: TGTGCCAGCAGCCCTCAGGGACGTAGCTCCTACGAGCAGTACTTC. It codes for CASSPQGRSSYEQYF.

There are a few counts of this clone. The V call is TRBV25-1, the J call TRBJ2-7, with D possibly being TRBD1 or TRBD2 (5 bases each). The CDR3 is made up of 14 amino acids. CDR1 is MGHDK, CDR2 SYGVNS, per germline. Trimming removed 4 bases at V and 6 bases at J, with 16 bases between. The CDR3 DNA reads as TGTGCCAGCAGTGCCCAGGGACGGGGACCCGAGCAGTACTTC. Amino acids: CASSAQGRGPEQYF.

The rearrangement uses TRBV4-1 and TRBJ2-1; possible D gene TRBD1, 5 bases. V was pared by 2 bases and J by 4 bases, with 15 bases between. CDR1 is MGHRA and CDR2 is YSYEKL in the germline V gene. The CDR3 is 16 residues long. CDR3 nucleotide sequence: TGCGCCAGCAGCCAACTCCTAGTGGGGCTTTACAATGAGCAGTTCTTC. Translation: CASSQLLVGLYNEQFF.

The rearrangement uses TRBV4-3 and TRBJ1-5; D may be TRBD1 (5 bases). Trimming left V 1 base short and J 3 bases short, with 13 bases between. The CDR3 covers 16 residues. Germline-derived CDR1 and CDR2 are LGHNA and YSLEER. CDR3 coding DNA: TGCGCCAGCAGCCAAGTTTGGGGCGCATCCAATCAGCCCCAGCATTTT. This sequence encodes CASSQVWGASNQPQHF.

The chain is built from TRBV7-9 and TRBJ1-1; 12 bases agree with TRBD1. Germline CDR1 is SEHNR and CDR2 is FQNEAQ (reference sequence). The CDR3 totals 15 residues. Unmatched junction bases numbered 0, after V lost 3 bases and J lost 1 base. CDR3 in DNA: TGTGCCAGCAGCTTGGGACAGGGGGCGAACACTGAAGCTTTCTTT. This gives the protein CASSLGQGANTEAFF. Combining the CDR3 with reference TRBV7-9 and TRBJ1-1 gives the whole variable domain DTGVSQNPRHKITKRGQNVTFRCDPISEHNRLYWYRQTLGQGPEFLTYFQNEAQLEKSRLLSDRFSAERPKGSFSTLEIQRTEQGDSAMYLCASSLGQGANTEAFFGQGTRLTVV.

This chain uses TRBV28 with TRBJ2-7; D possibly corresponds to TRBD2 (6 bases). CDR1 and CDR2 (germline): MDHEN, SYDVKM. V dropped 5 bases and J dropped 2 bases, with 19 bases sitting between them. The CDR3 length is 16 residues. This chain's CDR3 is CASSVGFRDWTYEQYF. Written as DNA, the CDR3 is TGTGCCAGCAGTGTAGGCTTCCGGGACTGGACCTACGAGCAGTACTTC.

The chain recombines TRBV5-4 with TRBJ1-3, with D maybe TRBD1 (6 bases). This CDR3 has 16 residues. Trimming pared 4 bases from V and 4 bases from J, leaving 18 bases between. Germline loops: CDR1 SGHNT, CDR2 YYREEE (reference sequence). CDR3 DNA: TGTGCCAGCAGCCCCGCAAGGGGGGCGGAGGGAAACACCATATATTTT. This gives the protein CASSPARGAEGNTIYF.

This clone has a handful of counts. The gene calls are TRBV28 and TRBJ1-2; D not resolved. CDR3 length: 15 residues. V gave up 4 bases and J gave up 0 bases, with 12 bases separating them. In germline, CDR1 is MDHEN, CDR2 SYDVKM. The CDR3 is CASSYPREANYGYTF. DNA of the CDR3: TGTGCCAGCAGTTACCCGCGCGAGGCTAACTATGGCTACACCTTC.

In its sample, this clone was seen once. CDR3 in amino acids: CSVKVVSDEQYF. CDR3 nucleotide sequence: TGCAGCGTTAAGGTAGTCTCGGACGAGCAGTACTTC. V is TRBV29-1 and J is TRBJ2-7; D remains ambiguous. This CDR3 region has 12 residues. Germline-derived CDR1 and CDR2 are SQVTM and ANQGSEA. Trimming removed 5 bases at V and 5 bases at J, with 13 bases between.

In regard to this clone: The same CDR3 also results from other DNA sequences found in this sample. V and J are TRBV2 and TRBJ1-5; D ambiguous. The CDR3 sequence is 13 residues long. Trimming stripped 3 bases from V and 5 bases from J, with 8 bases between. Germline V gene lookup returns CDR1 SNHLY and CDR2 FYNNEI. The DNA of the CDR3 is TGTGCCAGCAGTGACAGCGGCGATCAGCCCCAGCATTTT. Protein product: CASSDSGDQPQHF.

J is TRBJ1-5 and V is TRBV10-1; 7 bases fit TRBD1. The CDR3 loop spans 17 amino acids. Germline V gene data show CDR1 as WNHNN and CDR2 as SYGVQD (reference sequence). J gave up 2 bases and V 0 bases, and 7 bases lay outside the gene matches. This chain's CDR3 is CASSESVRGRGNQPQHF. CDR3 coding DNA: TGCGCCAGCAGTGAGTCAGTGAGGGGGCGAGGCAATCAGCCCCAGCATTTT.

This sequence joins TRBV25-1 and TRBJ2-1, with D perhaps matching TRBD1 (5 bases). The CDR3 contains 15 residues. CDR1 is MGHDK and CDR2 is SYGVNS in the germline V gene. Trimming removed 4 bases from V and 2 bases from J, with 12 bases in between. The CDR3 nucleotides are TGTGCCAGCAGTGCAGACGACAGCCCCTACAATGAGCAGTTCTTC. Encoded protein: CASSADDSPYNEQFF.

This clone was picked up one time. CDR3: CASSLPQGEGEKLFF. The CDR3 DNA is TGTGCCAGCAGTTTACCACAGGGGGAGGGTGAAAAACTGTTTTTT. V and J are TRBV28 and TRBJ1-4; 8 bases are a match to TRBD1. This CDR3 is built from 15 residues. Germline V gene data show CDR1 as MDHEN and CDR2 as SYDVKM. Trimming at V came to 2 bases and at J to 7 bases, leaving 6 bases not matched to a gene.

This clone has just a few counts. The chain combines TRBV28 with TRBJ2-7; D remains unclear. The CDR3 sequence is 13 residues long. CDR1 MDHEN and CDR2 SYDVKM come from the germline V gene. V lost 3 bases, J lost 2 bases, and 8 bases lay in between. The CDR3 DNA sequence: TGTGCCAGCAGTTTCTCCAGAGCCTACGAGCAGTACTTC. Its protein is CASSFSRAYEQYF.

This clone was seen once. The chain recombines TRBV7-2 with TRBJ2-3; 10 nucleotides line up with TRBD1. Trimming removed 5 bases from V and 2 bases from J; junction bases left unmatched: 10. Per the germline V gene, CDR1 is SGHTA and CDR2 is FQGNSA. The CDR3 has 17 residues. CDR3 sequence: CASSARTGGRATDTQYF. The CDR3 DNA reads TGTGCCAGCAGCGCGAGGACAGGGGGACGGGCCACAGATACGCAGTATTTT.

This clone was seen only a few times. This chain joins TRBV28 and TRBJ1-2; 8 positions match TRBD1. Trimming at V came to 5 bases and at J to 4 bases, leaving 6 bases not matched to a gene. The CDR3 contains 14 residues. Germline V gives CDR1 MDHEN, CDR2 SYDVKM. CDR3 bases: TGTGCCAGCAGTACTCAGACAGGGGCCTATGGCTACACCTTC. The encoded protein is CASSTQTGAYGYTF.

The CDR3 loop reads CASSLDRGREQYF. In DNA form, the CDR3 reads TGTGCCAGCAGCCTGGACAGGGGGCGCGAGCAGTACTTC. The chain combines TRBV7-6 with TRBJ2-7; 11 bases agree with TRBD1. The CDR3 is 13 residues long. The ends lost 5 bases at V and 6 bases at J; junction bases unmatched: 3. The V gene's germline CDR1 is SGHVS and CDR2 FNYEAQ.

This chain joins TRBV9 and TRBJ1-1; TRBD1 is a possible D gene (5 bases). The V end was cut by 3 bases, the J end by 4 bases, with 10 bases between. This CDR3 contains 13 residues. CDR1 is SGDLS, CDR2 YYNGEE, per germline. The CDR3 sequence is CASSEGRRTEAFF. The CDR3 DNA reads as TGTGCCAGCAGCGAGGGGCGGCGCACTGAAGCTTTCTTT.

The chain is built from TRBV4-2 and TRBJ1-1; maybe TRBD1 (5 bases). V lost 1 base to trimming and J lost 1 base, with 10 bases between them. Per the germline V gene, CDR1 is LGHNA and CDR2 is YNFKEQ. The CDR3 spans 15 residues. Written as DNA, the CDR3 is TGTGCCAGCAGCCAAGTGGGCAGGGCGAACACTGAAGCTTTCTTT. It is translated as CASSQVGRANTEAFF.

The CDR3 sequence: CASSSGKEYEQYF. The CDR3 nucleotides are TGTGCCAGCAGTAGCGGGAAGGAGTACGAGCAGTACTTC. The chain recombines TRBV6-5 with TRBJ2-7, with TRBD2 identical over 7 bases. Trimming at V came to 5 bases and at J to 4 bases, leaving 5 bases not matched to a gene. The CDR3 is made up of 13 amino acids. CDR1 is MNHEY, CDR2 SVGAGI, per germline.

This clone came up a few times. The gene calls are TRBV9 and TRBJ1-1; D is unresolved. This CDR3 comprises 14 residues. Germline V gives CDR1 SGDLS, CDR2 YYNGEE. Deletions cut 4 bases from V and 4 bases from J, with 14 bases between. The CDR3 region has the DNA TGTGCCAGCAGCCCCTCTTGGGGTGGCACTGAAGCTTTCTTT. It yields the protein CASSPSWGGTEAFF.

This clone was recorded a few times. This rearrangement joins TRBV13 to TRBJ2-1, with TRBD2 matching over 12 bases. The CDR3 sequence is 17 residues long. V was clipped by 4 bases and J by 9 bases; unmatched bases: 13. In germline, CDR1 is PRHDT, CDR2 FYEKMQ (reference sequence). CDR3 sequence (DNA): TGTGCCAGCAGCTCCAGGAGACTAGCGGGAGTCACGGGTGAGCAGTTCTTC. Translated: CASSSRRLAGVTGEQFF.

A few counts support this clone. The rearrangement uses TRBV7-2 and TRBJ2-1; TRBD2 aligns across 7 bases. The J segment lost 3 bases and the V segment lost 7 bases, leaving 9 bases of the junction unmatched. The CDR3 loop spans 15 amino acids. Germline CDR1 and CDR2: SGHTA and FQGNSA. The CDR3 coding sequence is TGTGCCAGCAAGGGTCTAGCGGTAAGCTACAATGAGCAGTTCTTC. Protein sequence: CASKGLAVSYNEQFF.

The V call is TRBV28, the J call TRBJ2-7, with a tentative D call TRBD1 (6 bases). Trimming shortened V by 3 bases and J by 5 bases, and 14 bases separated the two germline ends. Germline values: CDR1 MDHEN, CDR2 SYDVKM. This CDR3 comprises 14 residues. CDR3 in amino acids: CASSLVSGVNEQYF. The CDR3 DNA reads as TGTGCCAGCAGTTTGGTGTCAGGGGTAAACGAGCAGTACTTC.

J is TRBJ2-7 and V is TRBV7-2; 8 nucleotides line up with TRBD1. Germline V CDR1 and CDR2: SGHTA, FQGNSA. Trimming at V came to 5 bases and at J to 5 bases, leaving 8 bases not matched to a gene. The CDR3 has 14 amino acids. The CDR3 loop reads CASSTRQGMNEQYF. CDR3 nucleotide sequence: TGTGCCAGCAGCACGCGACAGGGGATGAACGAGCAGTACTTC. Combining the CDR3 with reference TRBV7-2 and TRBJ2-7 gives the whole variable domain GAGVSQSPSNKVTEKGKDVELRCDPISGHTALYWYRQSLGQGLEFLIYFQGNSAPDKSGLPSDRFSAERTGGSVSTLTIQRTQQEDSAVYLCASSTRQGMNEQYFGPGTRLTVT.

The chain combines TRBV28 with TRBJ1-2; D is possibly TRBD1 (6 bases). The CDR3 spans 13 residues. Per germline, CDR1 MDHEN and CDR2 SYDVKM. V dropped 3 bases and J dropped 7 bases, with 12 bases sitting between them. DNA of the CDR3: TGTGCCAGCAGTTTTGGGGTGGGGGCTGGCTACACCTTC. Its translation is CASSFGVGAGYTF.

This clone has a handful of counts. At one of its ends the junction is not consistent with the germline gene, which may arise from a read error. The chain links TRBV7-9 to TRBJ2-7, with D uncertain. Germline V gene lookup returns CDR1 SEHNR and CDR2 FQNEAQ (reference sequence). This CDR3 is 13 amino acids long. The CDR3, as DNA: TGCGCCAGCAGCCAAGTCGGCTCCTACGAGCAGTACTTC. Translating gives CASSQVGSYEQYF.

The chain couples TRBV5-1 to TRBJ2-2; 9 bases map to TRBD2. V trimming: 0 bases; J trimming: 5 bases; junction bases outside the gene matches: 5. CDR3 length: 16 residues. The V gene's germline CDR1 is SGHRS and CDR2 YFSETQ. CDR3 sequence: CASSLVSGRPTGELFF. CDR3 coding DNA: TGCGCCAGCAGCTTGGTGAGCGGGAGGCCTACCGGGGAGCTGTTTTTT.

V gene TRBV7-2 combines with J gene TRBJ2-7; D gene unclear. This CDR3 has 12 residues. CDR1 and CDR2 (germline): SGHTA, FQGNSA. Trimming stripped 1 base from V and 7 bases from J, with 8 bases between. The CDR3 is CASSLGLREQYF. In nucleotides, the CDR3 is TGTGCCAGCAGCTTAGGATTGAGGGAGCAGTACTTC.

The rearrangement joins TRBV27 to TRBJ1-2, with a weak D call TRBD1 (5 bases). V gave up 6 bases and J gave up 1 base, with 15 bases separating them. This CDR3 has 15 residues. Germline CDR1 is MNHEY and CDR2 is SMNVEV (reference sequence). CDR3 sequence: CASRPAAGLNYGYTF. Written as DNA, the CDR3 is TGTGCCAGCAGGCCCGCGGCAGGGCTTAACTATGGCTACACCTTC.

The rearrangement joins TRBV28 to TRBJ1-3; the D gene is possibly TRBD1 (5 bases). Germline V gene data show CDR1 as MDHEN and CDR2 as SYDVKM. The CDR3 consists of 14 residues. The CDR3 DNA is TGTGCAGTGAGAAGGGGACGGTCTGGAAACACCATATATTTT. Protein product: CAVRRGRSGNTIYF.